The rows below give T cell receptor beta chains drawn from one sample of a study of T-cell memory formation after mild COVID-19. One entry per CDR3 protein results from TCRdb running MiXCR on the 5' RACE reads. The data hold around 450,000 distinct CDR3 sequences, with around 19% observed a single time. The source material was PBMCs or a T cell subset sorted from them (not recorded which). The receptors shown here come from an adult woman who had mild COVID-19 (a few samples of this study predate the infection). Cell type and time point are not known. CDR3s include the opening cysteine and the closing phenylalanine or tryptophan. Each record gives: D gene, V gene, clone size, J gene, CDR3 protein, CDR3 DNA. A D gene is named only where the DNA matches it firmly. Part of the rows lack a size; the others show once, few, many or a class for expanded clones.

D gene: .
V gene: TRBV20-1
clone size: .
J gene: TRBJ1-2
CDR3 protein: CSARPGAVGYTF
CDR3 DNA: TGCAGTGCTAGGCCCGGGGCAGTCGGCTACACCTTC

D gene: TRBD1
V gene: TRBV5-1
clone size: few
J gene: TRBJ2-7
CDR3 protein: CASSSPTGTGTYEQYF
CDR3 DNA: TGCGCCAGCAGCTCACCAACCGGGACAGGGACCTACGAGCAGTACTTC

D gene: TRBD1
V gene: TRBV3-1
clone size: few
J gene: TRBJ2-7
CDR3 protein: CASSQEDRANPEQYF
CDR3 DNA: TGTGCCAGCAGCCAGGAGGACAGGGCCAATCCCGAGCAGTACTTC

D gene: TRBD1
V gene: TRBV5-5
clone size: few
J gene: TRBJ1-5
CDR3 protein: CASSGFRGRVGNQPQHF
CDR3 DNA: TGTGCCAGCAGCGGCTTCAGGGGGCGAGTCGGCAATCAGCCCCAGCATTTT

D gene: .
V gene: TRBV7-2
clone size: .
J gene: TRBJ1-1
CDR3 protein: CASSTDSLNTEAFF
CDR3 DNA: TGTGCCAGCAGTACTGACAGCTTGAACACTGAAGCTTTCTTT

D gene: .
V gene: TRBV20-1
clone size: few
J gene: TRBJ1-5
CDR3 protein: CSARDQESNQPQHF
CDR3 DNA: TGCAGTGCTAGAGATCAGGAGAGCAATCAGCCCCAGCATTTT

D gene: TRBD1
V gene: TRBV7-3
clone size: .
J gene: TRBJ1-3
CDR3 protein: CASSFQGERNTIYF
CDR3 DNA: TGTGCCAGCAGCTTTCAGGGGGAGCGAAACACCATATATTTT

D gene: .
V gene: TRBV5-1
clone size: .
J gene: TRBJ2-2
CDR3 protein: CASSLIVTGELFF
CDR3 DNA: TGCGCCAGCAGCTTGATCGTCACCGGGGAGCTGTTTTTT

D gene: .
V gene: TRBV28
clone size: .
J gene: TRBJ1-2
CDR3 protein: CASSLFPFEYGYTF
CDR3 DNA: TGTGCCAGCAGTTTATTCCCCTTCGAGTATGGCTACACCTTC

D gene: .
V gene: TRBV2
clone size: few
J gene: TRBJ1-2
CDR3 protein: CANPDSLNYGYTF
CDR3 DNA: TGTGCCAACCCGGACAGCCTTAACTATGGCTACACCTTC

D gene: .
V gene: TRBV5-5
clone size: few
J gene: TRBJ2-1
CDR3 protein: CASSLDKYNEQFF
CDR3 DNA: TGTGCCAGCAGCTTGGACAAATACAATGAGCAGTTCTTC

D gene: .
V gene: TRBV18
clone size: few
J gene: TRBJ2-6
CDR3 protein: CASSPREYGANVLTF
CDR3 DNA: TGTGCCAGCTCACCCCGCGAATACGGGGCCAACGTCCTGACTTTC

D gene: .
V gene: TRBV7-9
clone size: .
J gene: TRBJ2-7
CDR3 protein: CASSWERGRLSYEQYF
CDR3 DNA: TGTGCCAGCAGCTGGGAAAGAGGACGGCTCTCCTACGAGCAGTACTTC

D gene: .
V gene: TRBV7-9
clone size: few
J gene: TRBJ2-2
CDR3 protein: CASSPPDRTGELFF
CDR3 DNA: TGTGCCAGCAGCCCCCCGGACCGGACCGGGGAGCTGTTTTTT

D gene: .
V gene: TRBV2
clone size: few
J gene: TRBJ1-1
CDR3 protein: CASIYQTEAFF
CDR3 DNA: TGTGCCAGCATTTACCAAACTGAAGCTTTCTTT

D gene: TRBD1
V gene: TRBV6-6
clone size: few
J gene: TRBJ1-2
CDR3 protein: CASSDRTGLSYGYTF
CDR3 DNA: TGTGCCAGCAGTGACAGGACAGGGTTAAGCTATGGCTACACCTTC

D gene: TRBD1
V gene: TRBV5-1
clone size: .
J gene: TRBJ2-1
CDR3 protein: CASSLAPGRGINEQFF
CDR3 DNA: TGCGCCAGCAGCTTGGCCCCGGGCAGGGGGATCAATGAGCAGTTCTTC

D gene: .
V gene: TRBV5-1
clone size: many
J gene: TRBJ2-2
CDR3 protein: CASSLAQGNTGELFF
CDR3 DNA: TGCGCCAGCAGCTTGGCACAGGGGAACACCGGGGAGCTGTTTTTT

D gene: .
V gene: TRBV12-3/TRBV12-4
clone size: few
J gene: TRBJ2-3
CDR3 protein: CASSSPGPDTQYF
CDR3 DNA: TGTGCCAGCAGTTCCCCAGGGCCAGATACGCAGTATTTT

D gene: .
V gene: TRBV29-1
clone size: .
J gene: TRBJ2-3
CDR3 protein: CSLARGGTDTQYF
CDR3 DNA: TGCAGCCTGGCCAGGGGGGGCACAGATACGCAGTATTTT

D gene: .
V gene: TRBV5-1
clone size: .
J gene: TRBJ2-5
CDR3 protein: CASSDSGVWETQYF
CDR3 DNA: TGCGCCAGCAGCGACTCCGGGGTTTGGGAGACCCAGTACTTC

D gene: TRBD1
V gene: TRBV5-1
clone size: few
J gene: TRBJ2-7
CDR3 protein: CASSLDGTGGYEQYF
CDR3 DNA: TGCGCCAGCAGCTTGGACGGGACAGGGGGCTACGAGCAGTACTTC

D gene: TRBD1
V gene: TRBV9
clone size: .
J gene: TRBJ1-2
CDR3 protein: CASSATGTVNYGYTF
CDR3 DNA: TGTGCCAGCAGCGCTACCGGGACAGTTAACTATGGCTACACCTTC

D gene: .
V gene: TRBV12-3/TRBV12-4
clone size: .
J gene: TRBJ2-1
CDR3 protein: CASSSAIGEQFF
CDR3 DNA: TGTGCCAGCTCATCCGCCATTGGTGAGCAGTTCTTC

D gene: .
V gene: TRBV27
clone size: .
J gene: TRBJ1-5
CDR3 protein: CASSPRPGYSNQPQHF
CDR3 DNA: TGTGCCAGCAGCCCAAGGCCCGGTTATAGCAATCAGCCCCAGCATTTT

D gene: .
V gene: TRBV20-1
clone size: .
J gene: TRBJ1-1
CDR3 protein: CSARETVNTEAFF
CDR3 DNA: TGCAGTGCTAGAGAGACGGTGAACACTGAAGCTTTCTTT

D gene: .
V gene: TRBV11-2
clone size: few
J gene: TRBJ1-2
CDR3 protein: CASRTDTWYNTF
CDR3 DNA: TGTGCCAGCAGGACAGACACTTGGTATAACACCTTC

D gene: .
V gene: TRBV5-4
clone size: .
J gene: TRBJ1-1
CDR3 protein: CASSTTDRETEAFF
CDR3 DNA: TGTGCCAGCAGCACCACCGACCGGGAAACTGAAGCTTTCTTT

D gene: .
V gene: TRBV7-2
clone size: .
J gene: TRBJ1-3
CDR3 protein: CASSGDGYPGNTIYF
CDR3 DNA: TGTGCCAGCAGCGGAGACGGGTACCCTGGGAACACCATATATTTT

D gene: .
V gene: TRBV6-5
clone size: many
J gene: TRBJ2-7
CDR3 protein: CASSKRRDLGEQYF
CDR3 DNA: TGTGCCAGCAGTAAACGCAGGGACCTGGGGGAGCAGTACTTC

D gene: TRBD1
V gene: TRBV7-9
clone size: few
J gene: TRBJ1-2
CDR3 protein: CASSLPTGVRSYGYTF
CDR3 DNA: TGTGCCAGCAGCTTACCGACAGGGGTTCGGAGCTATGGCTACACCTTC

D gene: .
V gene: TRBV7-9
clone size: .
J gene: TRBJ1-2
CDR3 protein: CASSATGTDLYGYTF
CDR3 DNA: TGTGCCAGCAGCGCAACCGGGACCGACCTCTATGGCTACACCTTC

D gene: TRBD1
V gene: TRBV14
clone size: .
J gene: TRBJ2-1
CDR3 protein: CASSPSGSTGVNEQFF
CDR3 DNA: TGTGCCAGCAGCCCCTCGGGATCGACAGGGGTCAATGAGCAGTTCTTC

D gene: .
V gene: TRBV12-3/TRBV12-4
clone size: .
J gene: TRBJ2-6
CDR3 protein: CASCPQGLSGANVLTF
CDR3 DNA: TGTGCCAGCTGTCCACAGGGTCTATCTGGGGCCAACGTCCTGACTTTC

D gene: TRBD1
V gene: TRBV6-1
clone size: many
J gene: TRBJ2-4
CDR3 protein: CASSDKLGTGVKNIQYF
CDR3 DNA: TGTGCCAGCAGTGATAAACTCGGGACAGGGGTCAAAAACATTCAGTACTTC

D gene: .
V gene: TRBV11-2
clone size: .
J gene: TRBJ2-7
CDR3 protein: CASSFEGTSYEQYF
CDR3 DNA: TGTGCCAGCAGCTTCGAAGGGACCTCCTACGAGCAGTACTTC

D gene: .
V gene: TRBV24-1
clone size: few
J gene: TRBJ2-5
CDR3 protein: CATSEAGQETQYF
CDR3 DNA: TGTGCCACCAGTGAGGCAGGACAAGAGACCCAGTACTTC